Listed here is a single T cell receptor (beta chain). The antigen remains unidentified. CDR1 and CDR2 (germline): MGHDK, SYGVNS. CDR3 length equals 14 residues. Trimming pared 3 bases from V and 1 base from J, leaving 9 bases between. The table came from immunoSEQ multiplex PCR; TCRdb's copy has only in-frame clones and leaves some out. The repertoire holds under 150,000 clones, with roughly nine tenths as singletons. This sample stems from a study of T cell responses to AZD1222 COVID-19 vaccine. Overall study findings and caveats: Repertoire collection took place solely once the T cell response had peaked.

This TCR was sampled from an adult in good health. The specimen comprised peripheral blood, sampled on day 0 of AZD1222 vaccination. V usage is TRBV25-1 and J usage is TRBJ1-2, with D tentatively TRBD1 (5 bases). The CDR3 reads CASSDPGFNYGYTF. In DNA, the CDR3 is TGTGCCAGCAGTGATCCAGGGTTTAACTATGGCTACACCTTC.